This TCR beta chain was profiled in a study of blood T cell repertoires in COVID-19 (dated by TCRdb to about 2020). Notes on the research overall: The collaborator samples originated in the United States, Italy and Spain and spanned the acute and convalescent phases of COVID-19. A de-identified subject ID, COVID-19 status, age in years and sex were almost always included in the sample metadata. The repertoires were made available in a free public database intended to serve as a resource for research on the immune response to SARS-CoV-2. Samples came from the ongoing ImmuneRACE study (first 160 participants) plus 1,254 subjects from 6 global collaborators. Where available, HLA class I and class II types were obtained from metadata supplied by the sample provider rather than from assay-based typing. Deeply sampled blood TCRbeta repertoires from subjects exposed to, actively infected with, or recovered from COVID-19 were included in the dataset. The prospective study material was composed of cDNA or gDNA derived from T cells, B-cell-depleted T cells, or PBMCs. The research as a whole found: The amount of clinical and demographic metadata varied by source and participant and was provided uncurated.

Collaborating institutions collected whole blood in K2EDTA tubes following their own protocols. For TCRbeta analysis, collaborators shipped samples as frozen whole blood, isolated PBMCs, or DNA extracted from either of those sample types. A remark on this clone: The target of this receptor is not known. No clone much larger than this one lies a single base away; base qualities are absent.

Trimming removed 4 bases from V and 3 bases from J; the gene matches leave 17 bases unexplained. From its cysteine to its phenylalanine, the CDR3 spans 19 amino acids. Only the CDR3 part of the read is kept: 57 bases, read in frame from the first base. Sequences MGHRA (CDR1) and YSYEKL (CDR2) are obtained from the germline V gene. TCRbeta CDR3 regions were amplified from genomic DNA by means of the immunoSEQ Assay, a bias-controlled multiplex PCR. In the paper's pipeline: Within the assay, amplification of reference gene primers was used to estimate how many nucleated cells each sample contained. To quantify the absolute abundance of each unique TCRbeta CDR3 rearrangement, sequence reads were collapsed and filtered. Productive Simpson clonality was computed per sample as the square root of Simpson's diversity index over productive rearrangements. In TCRdb, the immuneACCESS table is reduced to in-frame sequences with V and J assigned. These tables do not hold every clone; where another copy was compared, an unresolved V gene accounts for under half, and the others remain unexplained. D and trimming come from the DNA, and the V and J calls and clone size come from that table. The sample records 120,000 or so clones, about 85% of which are singletons. The ten biggest clones cover under 7% of the sample.

The source is a man older than 75 with active or convalescent COVID-19. The V gene is TRBV4-1 and the J gene is TRBJ2-1, with 8 middle bases fitting TRBD1. The specimen was peripheral blood. The CDR3 in this case is CASSRRTDYRGRIYNEQFF. The DNA is as follows: TGCGCCAGCAGCCGGCGGACAGACTACAGGGGGAGAATCTACAATGAGCAGTTCTTC.